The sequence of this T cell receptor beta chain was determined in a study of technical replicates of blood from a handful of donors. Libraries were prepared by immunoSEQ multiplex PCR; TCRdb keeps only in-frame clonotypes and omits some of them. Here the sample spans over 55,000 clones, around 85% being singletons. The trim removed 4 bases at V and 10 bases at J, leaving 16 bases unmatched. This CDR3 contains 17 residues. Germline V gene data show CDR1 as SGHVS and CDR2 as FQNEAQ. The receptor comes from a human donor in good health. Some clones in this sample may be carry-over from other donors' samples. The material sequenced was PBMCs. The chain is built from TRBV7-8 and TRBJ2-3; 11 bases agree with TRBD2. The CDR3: CASSSRPSGGRGASQYF. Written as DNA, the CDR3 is TGTGCCAGCAGCTCTAGACCTAGCGGGGGGCGCGGGGCTTCGCAGTATTTT.